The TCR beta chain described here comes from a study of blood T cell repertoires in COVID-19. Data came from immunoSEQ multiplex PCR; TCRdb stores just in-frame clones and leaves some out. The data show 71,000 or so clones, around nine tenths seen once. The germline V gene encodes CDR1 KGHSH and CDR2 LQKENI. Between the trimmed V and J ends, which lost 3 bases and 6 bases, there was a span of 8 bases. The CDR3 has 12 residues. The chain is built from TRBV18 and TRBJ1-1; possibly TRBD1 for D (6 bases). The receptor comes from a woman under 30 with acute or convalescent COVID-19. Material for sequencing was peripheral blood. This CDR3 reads CASSPGQSEAFF. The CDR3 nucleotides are TGTGCCAGCTCACCTGGACAGTCTGAAGCTTTCTTT.